Listed below are T cell receptor beta chains from one sample, sequenced in a study of cytomegalovirus exposure and HLA in healthy donors. Only in-frame clones appear in the TCRdb table, and some are missing; sequencing was by immunoSEQ multiplex PCR. The data show 90,000 to 100,000 clones, with 85% to 95% seen just once and 1.1% held by the top ten. Sequenced sample: PBMCs. The receptor set was obtained from a woman aged 25 to 39 in good health and CMV-seropositive. Both conserved end residues are part of each CDR3. A D gene is named only where the DNA matches it firmly. The size of a clone is reported for some rows only, either as once, few or many, or as a class for expanded clones.

>TRBV6-6|NA|TRBJ2-7|TRBD2
CASSGGTSASYEQYF
TGTGCCAGCAGTGGAGGGACTAGCGCTTCCTACGAGCAGTACTTC
>TRBV19|NA|TRBJ1-1|NA
CASSMSGIDTEAFF
TGTGCCAGTAGTATGTCAGGGATTGACACTGAAGCTTTCTTT
>TRBV10-2|NA|TRBJ2-2|TRBD2
CASRGLADTGELFF
TGCGCCAGCAGAGGACTAGCGGACACCGGGGAGCTGTTTTTT
>TRBV7-9|NA|TRBJ2-1|NA
CASSLVPRNEQFF
TGTGCCAGCAGCTTGGTACCGCGCAATGAGCAGTTCTTC
>TRBV6-1|many|TRBJ2-5|NA
CASTSREQETQYF
TGTGCCAGCACGTCCCGGGAACAAGAGACCCAGTACTTC
>TRBV4-1|NA|TRBJ2-7|TRBD2
CASSQGLGSGGSEQYF
TGCGCCAGCAGCCAAGGCCTGGGTAGCGGGGGTTCGGAGCAGTACTTC
>TRBV7-9|few|TRBJ1-5|TRBD1
CASSLDPGQGSSAQHF
TGTGCCAGCAGCTTAGATCCGGGACAGGGGTCATCAGCCCAGCATTTT
>TRBV28|once|TRBJ1-5|NA
CASSLILGAGGGNQPQHF
TGTGCCAGCAGTTTAATTCTGGGGGCAGGTGGTGGCAATCAGCCCCAGCATTTT
>TRBV21-1|NA|TRBJ1-4|NA
CARQKRQGQNEKLFF
TGTGCCAGACAAAAAAGACAGGGACAAAATGAAAAACTGTTTTTT
>TRBV2|NA|TRBJ1-1|NA
CASTRAQMNTEAFF
TGTGCCAGCACCAGGGCCCAGATGAACACTGAAGCTTTCTTT
>TRBV5-1|NA|TRBJ2-1|TRBD2
CASSLAALAGASYNEQFF
TGCGCCAGCAGCTTGGCCGCATTAGCGGGAGCCTCCTACAATGAGCAGTTCTTC
>TRBV7-2|once|TRBJ2-1|NA
CASRGYDSYNEQFF
TGTGCCAGCCGGGGGTACGACTCCTACAATGAGCAGTTCTTC
>TRBV7-2|NA|TRBJ2-2|TRBD2
CASSPWGLSSGRSAGELFF
TGTGCCAGCAGCCCCTGGGGGTTATCTAGCGGGAGGTCCGCCGGGGAGCTGTTTTTT
>TRBV4-2|NA|TRBJ2-7|NA
CASSQGVGGAYEQYF
TGTGCCAGCAGCCAAGGGGTAGGGGGGGCGTACGAGCAGTACTTC
>TRBV30|NA|TRBJ1-3|TRBD1
CAWTTGVRVNTIYF
TGTGCCTGGACTACAGGGGTTAGAGTAAACACCATATATTTT
>TRBV28|NA|TRBJ1-1|TRBD1
CASSLSRGQGSTTEAFF
TGTGCCAGCAGTTTAAGTAGGGGACAGGGTAGCACCACTGAAGCTTTCTTT
>TRBV7-2|NA|TRBJ2-1|NA
CASSDRYEQFF
TGTGCCAGCAGCGACAGGTACGAGCAGTTCTTC
>TRBV10-3|NA|TRBJ2-1|TRBD2
CAITGTSPYNEQFF
TGTGCCATCACCGGGACTAGCCCCTACAATGAGCAGTTCTTC
>TRBV4-2|NA|TRBJ2-2|NA
CASSQEAGTGELFF
TGTGCCAGCAGCCAAGAAGCAGGGACCGGGGAGCTGTTTTTT
>TRBV6-6|NA|TRBJ1-5|NA
CASSHGGNQPQHF
TGTGCCAGCAGTCACGGGGGGAATCAGCCCCAGCATTTT
>TRBV4-3|NA|TRBJ2-2|TRBD2
CASSQVSSGNTGELFF
TGCGCCAGCAGCCAAGTGTCTAGCGGGAACACCGGGGAGCTGTTTTTT
>TRBV28|NA|TRBJ1-1|NA
CASRIPTDSTEAFF
TGTGCCAGCAGAATCCCCACGGACAGCACTGAAGCTTTCTTT
>TRBV10-3|once|TRBJ2-5|TRBD1
CAISRDRGGETQYF
TGTGCCATCAGTAGGGACAGGGGAGGAGAGACCCAGTACTTC
>TRBV13|NA|TRBJ1-2|TRBD1
CASSSQGAVGGYTF
TGTGCCAGCAGCTCACAGGGGGCGGTTGGCGGCTACACCTTC
>TRBV7-8|NA|TRBJ1-5|TRBD1
CASSPTGGHQPQHF
TGTGCCAGCAGCCCGACAGGGGGTCATCAGCCCCAGCATTTT
>TRBV28|once|TRBJ2-7|TRBD2
CASSLTPFPGAGRYEQYF
TGTGCCAGCAGTTTAACTCCATTCCCGGGAGCGGGACGCTACGAGCAGTACTTC
>TRBV5-1|NA|TRBJ2-3|TRBD2
CASSLDYGGSRTQYF
TGCGCCAGCAGCTTGGACTATGGCGGGAGCCGTACGCAGTATTTT
>TRBV7-9|NA|TRBJ1-2|NA
CASSSGVGADGYTF
TGTGCCAGCAGCTCAGGTGTGGGGGCGGATGGCTACACCTTC
>TRBV2|NA|TRBJ1-5|TRBD1
CASRRTGERNQPQHF
TGTGCCAGCAGAAGGACAGGGGAACGCAATCAGCCCCAGCATTTT
>TRBV6-5|NA|TRBJ2-7|TRBD1
CASRDRPLTYEQYF
TGTGCCAGTCGGGACAGACCTTTAACCTACGAGCAGTACTTC
>TRBV7-6|NA|TRBJ1-3|NA
CASSLSLASGNTIYF
TGTGCCAGCAGCTTATCGTTAGCCTCTGGAAACACCATATATTTT
>TRBV13|NA|TRBJ2-3|TRBD2
CASSQLAGGRDTQYF
TGTGCCAGCAGCCAACTAGCGGGAGGGCGGGATACGCAGTATTTT
>TRBV12-5|many|TRBJ1-1|NA
CASGRGNTEAFF
TGTGCTAGTGGTCGAGGGAACACTGAAGCTTTCTTT
>TRBV15|NA|TRBJ2-3|NA
CATSRLDDTDTQYF
TGTGCCACCAGCAGACTAGATGACACAGATACGCAGTATTTT
>TRBV27|NA|TRBJ2-3|NA
CASSFRGARDTQYF
TGTGCCAGCAGTTTTCGGGGGGCAAGGGATACGCAGTATTTT
>TRBV7-2|once|TRBJ2-7|NA
CASSITPRAENRLYF
TGTGCCAGCAGCATCACCCCCAGAGCGGAAAATAGACTGTACTTC
>TRBV19|NA|TRBJ1-2|TRBD1
CASSGEQGANYGYTF
TGTGCCAGTAGTGGAGAACAGGGGGCTAACTATGGCTACACCTTC
>TRBV19|NA|TRBJ2-1|TRBD2
CASSMLSGSYNEQFF
TGTGCCAGTAGTATGCTTAGCGGGAGTTACAATGAGCAGTTCTTC
>TRBV5-1|NA|TRBJ2-2|TRBD1
CASSQGQITGELFF
TGCGCCAGCAGCCAGGGACAGATCACCGGGGAGCTGTTTTTT
>TRBV19|NA|TRBJ1-3|NA
CASSIGRHSGNTIYF
TGTGCCAGTAGTATTGGGCGCCACTCTGGAAACACCATATATTTT
>TRBV11-2|NA|TRBJ1-3|NA
CASNPSGRASGNTIYF
TGTGCCAGCAACCCATCCGGCAGGGCATCTGGAAACACCATATATTTT
>TRBV19|NA|TRBJ2-1|NA
CASSIILPLGGDEQFF
TGTGCCAGTAGTATAATCCTCCCCCTAGGTGGCGATGAGCAGTTCTTC
>TRBV7-6|once|TRBJ2-5|TRBD1
CASSLTGTGGGETQYF
TGTGCCAGCAGCTTGACCGGGACAGGGGGGGGAGAGACCCAGTACTTC
>TRBV28|few|TRBJ1-5|TRBD1
CASRKDRGLNQPQHF
TGTGCCAGCCGAAAGGACAGGGGCCTTAATCAGCCCCAGCATTTT
>TRBV4-3|NA|TRBJ1-1|NA
CASSQDHRTEAFF
TGCGCCAGCAGCCAAGATCACAGAACAGAAGCTTTCTTT
>TRBV19|NA|TRBJ2-1|TRBD2
CASSPLAGVGEQFF
TGTGCCAGTAGTCCACTAGCGGGAGTTGGTGAGCAGTTCTTC
>TRBV5-1|NA|TRBJ2-7|NA
CASSLQPSRAYEQYF
TGCGCCAGCAGCTTGCAGCCATCGAGGGCCTACGAGCAGTACTTC
>TRBV5-4|NA|TRBJ2-2|NA
CASSLVSETGELFF
TGTGCCAGCAGCTTGGTGAGCGAAACCGGGGAGCTGTTTTTT
>TRBV5-6|NA|TRBJ2-3|TRBD1
CASSFRGTGSTDTQYF
TGTGCCAGCAGCTTCAGGGGGACAGGTAGCACAGATACGCAGTATTTT
>TRBV27|NA|TRBJ2-1|TRBD1
CASSFSRDRAYNEQFF
TGTGCCAGCAGTTTTAGTCGGGACAGGGCATACAATGAGCAGTTCTTC
>TRBV9|few|TRBJ2-7|NA
CASSVGHSTYEQYF
TGTGCCAGCAGCGTAGGTCACTCCACCTACGAGCAGTACTTC
>TRBV2|few|TRBJ2-7|TRBD1
CASSVGTGGDEQYF
TGTGCCAGCAGTGTAGGGACAGGGGGCGACGAGCAGTACTTC
>TRBV10-2|NA|TRBJ2-7|NA
CASSDWSNEQYF
TGCGCCAGCAGTGATTGGAGCAACGAGCAGTACTTC
>TRBV15|NA|TRBJ2-1|NA
CATSRAQAYNEQFF
TGTGCCACCAGCAGAGCCCAGGCGTACAATGAGCAGTTCTTC
>TRBV27|once|TRBJ2-7|TRBD2
CASSLSSGRSPYEQYF
TGTGCCAGCAGTTTATCTAGCGGGAGGTCCCCCTACGAGCAGTACTTC
>TRBV7-2|once|TRBJ2-7|TRBD2
CASSLGTSGTGEQYF
TGTGCCAGCAGCTTAGGGACTAGCGGCACCGGCGAGCAGTACTTC
>TRBV5-8|NA|TRBJ1-2|NA
CASSLGYRFGGYTF
TGTGCCAGCAGCTTGGGGTACAGGTTCGGTGGCTACACCTTC
>TRBV11-2|NA|TRBJ2-5|TRBD2
CASSPTRPSGTFYF
TGTGCCAGCAGCCCCACCCGCCCTAGCGGGACGTTCTACTTC
>TRBV28|NA|TRBJ2-4|NA
CASNPNLAKNIQYF
TGTGCCAGCAACCCTAATCTAGCCAAAAACATTCAGTACTTC